This T cell receptor (beta chain) was obtained from a study of blood T cell repertoires in COVID-19. Study-level information: Sites across the United States, Italy and Spain contributed samples from acute and convalescent COVID-19. T cells, B-cell-depleted T cells, or PBMCs supplied cDNA or gDNA.

Trimming left V 3 bases short and J 0 bases short, with 13 bases between. This CDR3 is 15 amino acids long. Germline V gives CDR1 DFQATT, CDR2 SNEGSKA (reference sequence). Authors' analysis steps: Nucleated cell counts were estimated from reference gene primer amplification. Assay: immunoSEQ multiplex PCR; the TCRdb copy retains only in-frame clones and omits some. That table is the source of V, J and clone size, and D and trimming were worked out from the DNA. The table includes 110,000 to 150,000 clones, about 76% detected once. J is TRBJ2-3 and V is TRBV20-1; tentatively, D is TRBD1 (6 bases). Material: peripheral blood. This TCR was sampled from a human donor in a cohort sampled during active COVID-19. CDR3 in amino acids: CSASGGLRSTDTQYF. For the CDR3, the DNA is TGCAGTGCTAGTGGGGGCCTTCGTAGCACAGATACGCAGTATTTT.